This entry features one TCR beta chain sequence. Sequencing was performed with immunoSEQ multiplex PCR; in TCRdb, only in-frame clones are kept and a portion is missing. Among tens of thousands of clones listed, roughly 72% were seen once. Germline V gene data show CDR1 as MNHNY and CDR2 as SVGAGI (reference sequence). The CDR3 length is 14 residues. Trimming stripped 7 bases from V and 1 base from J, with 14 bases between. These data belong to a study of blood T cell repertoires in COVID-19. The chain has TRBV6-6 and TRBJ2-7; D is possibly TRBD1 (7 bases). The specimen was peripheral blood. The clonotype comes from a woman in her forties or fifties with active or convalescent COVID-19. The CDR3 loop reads CASTTAGGSYEQYF. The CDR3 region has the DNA TGTGCCAGCACCACAGCAGGGGGGTCCTACGAGCAGTACTTC.